The next 21 T cell receptor beta chains were all read from a single sample in a study of blood T cell repertoires in COVID-19. Profiled with immunoSEQ multiplex PCR; TCRdb holds only in-frame clones, not every one. The top ten clones hold roughly 0.93% of a sample with about 33,000 clones, 80% to 95% of them seen once. Specimen: peripheral blood. These receptors originate from a male donor with active COVID-19.

The chain uses TRBV7-2 and TRBJ1-2; tentative D call: TRBD1 (5 bases). There are 15 residues in the CDR3. The ends were cut back, 2 bases at V and 3 bases at J, with 13 bases in the middle. Germline V CDR1 and CDR2: SGHTA, FQGNSA. Written as DNA, the CDR3 is TGTGCCAGCAGCTTATCGTCGACAGACCACTATGGCTACACCTTC. It encodes CASSLSSTDHYGYTF. The full variable domain, rest sourced from reference TRBV7-2 and TRBJ1-2, is GAGVSQSPSNKVTEKGKDVELRCDPISGHTALYWYRQSLGQGLEFLIYFQGNSAPDKSGLPSDRFSAERTGGSVSTLTIQRTQQEDSAVYLCASSLSSTDHYGYTFGSGTRLTVV.

As DNA, the CDR3 is TGTGCCAGTTCGGGGGACTCCTATAATTCACCCCTCCACTTT. This translates into CASSGDSYNSPLHF. This rearrangement joins TRBV19 to TRBJ1-6; a possible D gene is TRBD1 (5 bases). Looked up from germline, CDR1 is LNHDA and CDR2 is SQIVND (reference sequence). Deletions cut 8 bases from V and 0 bases from J, with 8 bases between. The CDR3 is made up of 14 amino acids. Full variable domain (rest looked up from reference TRBV19 and TRBJ1-6): DGGITQSPKYLFRKEGQNVTLSCEQNLNHDAMYWYRQDPGQGLRLIYYSQIVNDFQKGDIAEGYSVSREKKESFPLTVTSAQKNPTAFYLCASSGDSYNSPLHFGNGTRLTVT.

The rearrangement uses TRBV18 and TRBJ2-7; TRBD2 matches 8 bases. Germline values: CDR1 KGHSH, CDR2 LQKENI. CDR3 length: 16 amino acids. After removal of 2 bases from V and 2 bases from J, the junction contained 8 bases not matched to a gene. Here the CDR3 reads CASSPGLAVFTYEQYF. The CDR3 DNA sequence: TGTGCCAGCTCACCAGGACTAGCAGTCTTTACCTACGAGCAGTACTTC.

This chain links TRBV7-2 with TRBJ1-1, with 7 bases fitting TRBD1. V shed 1 base, J shed 6 bases, and the junction held 11 bases outside the gene matches. The V gene's germline CDR1 is SGHTA and CDR2 FQGNSA. The CDR3 totals 16 residues. The CDR3 sequence: CASSLELTGQFAEAFF. The CDR3 bases are TGTGCCAGCAGCTTAGAACTGACAGGGCAGTTCGCTGAAGCTTTCTTT.

This clone occurred a few times. This sequence joins TRBV4-2 and TRBJ2-7; 10 bases agree with TRBD2. Germline CDR1 LGHNA, CDR2 YNFKEQ. J was trimmed by 3 bases and V by 2 bases; bases with no gene match: 4. This CDR3 is 15 amino acids long. CDR3 in amino acids: CASSQYSGGYYEQYF. The CDR3 DNA is TGTGCCAGCAGCCAATATAGCGGGGGGTACTACGAGCAGTACTTC.

This sequence joins TRBV6-2 or TRBV6-3 and TRBJ2-3, with a tentative D call TRBD2 (6 bases). The CDR3 has 15 amino acids. V lost 5 bases to trimming and J lost 6 bases, with 18 bases between them. Germline CDR1 is MNHEY and CDR2 is SVGEGT. CDR3 in DNA: TGTGCCAGCAGTCACGCCCGGGGACTTAGGGATACGCAGTATTTT. It codes for CASSHARGLRDTQYF.

J is TRBJ2-3 and V is TRBV27; D is perhaps TRBD2 (6 bases). V was shortened by 4 bases and J by 7 bases, with 12 bases between the two germline ends. This CDR3 comprises 13 residues. From germline, CDR1 is MNHEY and CDR2 SMNVEV (reference sequence). The chain's CDR3 is CASSSRDPNTQYF. The CDR3, as DNA: TGTGCCAGCAGTTCGCGGGACCCCAATACGCAGTATTTT.

The rearrangement joins TRBV9 to TRBJ2-2; the D gene is possibly TRBD2 (6 bases). CDR1 is SGDLS, CDR2 YYNGEE, per germline. This CDR3 is built from 15 residues. Trimming shortened V by 3 bases and J by 5 bases, and 14 bases separated the two germline ends. CDR3 nucleotide sequence: TGTGCCAGCAGCGCCCGACTAGTTGGAACCGGGGAGCTGTTTTTT. Its protein product is CASSARLVGTGELFF. Complete variable domain (other parts from reference TRBV9 and TRBJ2-2): DSGVTQTPKHLITATGQRVTLRCSPRSGDLSVYWYQQSLDQGLQFLIQYYNGEERAKGNILERFSAQQFPDLHSELNLSSLELGDSALYFCASSARLVGTGELFFGEGSRLTVL.

The chain is built from TRBV4-2 and TRBJ1-2, with 7 bases that match TRBD1. Germline CDR1 is LGHNA and CDR2 is YNFKEQ. The CDR3 has 15 amino acids. Trimming cost V 7 bases and J 5 bases; bases outside gene matches: 13. Written as DNA, the CDR3 is TGTGCCAGCACCCTTGGCGCGACAGGGAGGTATGGCTACACCTTC. Encoded protein: CASTLGATGRYGYTF.

The chain recombines TRBV5-1 with TRBJ1-2, with TRBD1 matching 8 bases. Germline loops: CDR1 SGHRS, CDR2 YFSETQ. V lost 4 bases and J lost 9; bases outside the gene matches: 20. The CDR3 sequence is 17 residues long. The CDR3: CASSLGGGTGSSSRYTF. The CDR3 nucleotides read TGCGCCAGCAGCCTCGGCGGAGGGACAGGATCCTCTTCTCGCTACACCTTC.

This clone was observed a handful of times. The gene calls are TRBV7-2 and TRBJ2-3; D is unresolved. Germline CDR1 is SGHTA and CDR2 is FQGNSA. The CDR3 covers 14 residues. V was cut by 5 bases and J by 0 bases, with 9 bases left in between. The CDR3 bases are TGTGCCAGCAGCCCTTTGGGCAGCACAGATACGCAGTATTTT. It translates to CASSPLGSTDTQYF.

The rearrangement links TRBV5-4 to TRBJ1-2; D not resolved. The CDR3 contains 13 residues. Trimming took 1 base from V and 7 from J, leaving 11 bases between them. Germline CDR1 and CDR2: SGHNT and YYREEE (reference sequence). DNA of the CDR3: TGTGCCAGCAGCTTGCGCGGAGTTAGTGGCTACACCTTC. It is translated as CASSLRGVSGYTF.

This chain connects TRBV5-1 to TRBJ1-2, with D tentatively TRBD1 (6 bases). Germline CDR1 is SGHRS and CDR2 is YFSETQ. With 4 bases removed from V and 8 bases from J, the gap between germline ends came to 15 bases. This CDR3 comprises 13 residues. The CDR3 reads CASSDRTVSGYTF. CDR3 coding DNA: TGCGCCAGCAGCGACCGGACAGTCTCCGGCTACACCTTC. The whole variable domain, filled in from reference TRBV5-1 and TRBJ1-2, reads KAGVTQTPRYLIKTRGQQVTLSCSPISGHRSVSWYQQTPGQGLQFLFEYFSETQRNKGNFPGRFSGRQFSNSRSEMNVSTLELGDSALYLCASSDRTVSGYTFGSGTRLTVV.

The chain carries TRBV3-1 (or the pseudogene TRBV3-2) and TRBJ1-6, with 8 bases matching TRBD1. Germline assignment: CDR1 LGHDT and CDR2 YNNKEL (reference sequence). Trimming took 3 bases from V and 3 from J; bases not matched to a gene: 1. The CDR3 consists of 15 residues. CDR3 in amino acids: CASSQGQDYNSPLHF. The CDR3 nucleotides read TGTGCCAGCAGCCAGGGACAGGACTATAATTCACCCCTCCACTTT.

V gene TRBV4-2 combines with J gene TRBJ2-7; 9 nucleotides match TRBD1. V was clipped by 0 bases and J by 3 bases; unmatched bases: 15. Germline V gives CDR1 LGHNA, CDR2 YNFKEQ. The CDR3 is 19 residues long. CDR3 amino acids: CASSQDSETGGSRGYEQYF. CDR3 in DNA: TGTGCCAGCAGCCAAGATTCCGAGACAGGGGGTTCCAGGGGCTACGAGCAGTACTTC.

The V and J genes are TRBV30 and TRBJ1-4; tentatively, D is TRBD1 (5 bases). Germline loops: CDR1 GTSNPN, CDR2 SVGIG (reference sequence). The CDR3 totals 16 residues. V dropped 2 bases and J dropped 7 bases, with 20 bases sitting between them. For the CDR3, the DNA is TGTGCCTGGAGTAGGACGATCGGGGGGATTTTTGAAAAACTGTTTTTT. Its translation: CAWSRTIGGIFEKLFF.

V is TRBV4-3 and J is TRBJ2-5; 10 nucleotides match TRBD2. Germline CDR1 reads LGHNA; CDR2 reads YSLEER. V dropped 0 bases and J dropped 4; count of bases not matched to a gene: 5. The CDR3 consists of 16 residues. The CDR3 region is CASSQEAGGYVETQYF. The DNA for the CDR3 is TGCGCCAGCAGCCAAGAAGCGGGGGGGTATGTAGAGACCCAGTACTTC.

The CDR3, as DNA: TGTGCCAGCAGCCCAGGGGGCTTAGGCTACGAGCAGTACTTC. Its translation: CASSPGGLGYEQYF. This chain links TRBV7-2 with TRBJ2-7; 8 bases are shared with TRBD1. The CDR3 extends over 14 amino acids. Germline V lookup: CDR1 SGHTA, CDR2 FQGNSA. Losses at the gene ends were 5 bases for V and 3 bases for J; bases not matched to a gene: 6. The variable domain in full, completed from reference TRBV7-2 and TRBJ2-7, reads GAGVSQSPSNKVTEKGKDVELRCDPISGHTALYWYRQSLGQGLEFLIYFQGNSAPDKSGLPSDRFSAERTGGSVSTLTIQRTQQEDSAVYLCASSPGGLGYEQYFGPGTRLTVT.

This chain uses TRBV19 with TRBJ1-4; possibly TRBD1 for D (5 bases). Per the germline V gene, CDR1 is LNHDA and CDR2 is SQIVND (reference sequence). The length of the CDR3 is 16 residues. The V end lost 2 bases, the J end lost 0 bases, and 10 bases lay between the germline ends. CDR3 sequence (DNA): TGTGCCAGTAGTATAAAAGGGGCGGCAACTAATGAAAAACTGTTTTTT. Its protein product is CASSIKGAATNEKLFF.

This clone was counted a single time. The genes are TRBV10-1 and TRBJ2-7, with D unresolved. The germline V gene has CDR1 WNHNN and CDR2 SYGVQD (reference sequence). The ends were cut back, 4 bases at V and 3 bases at J, with 7 bases in the middle. The CDR3 contains 12 residues. This chain's CDR3 is CASSGRSYEQYF. CDR3 DNA: TGCGCCAGCAGTGGGAGAAGCTACGAGCAGTACTTC.

The chain has TRBV3-1 (or the pseudogene TRBV3-2) and TRBJ1-1; 8 nucleotides agree with TRBD1. CDR3 size: 13 residues. Germline CDR1 is LGHDT and CDR2 is YNNKEL (reference sequence). V shed 1 base, J shed 6 bases, and the junction held 1 base outside the gene matches. DNA of the CDR3: TGTGCCAGCAGCCAAGGGACAGGGTCTGAAGCTTTCTTT. Protein sequence: CASSQGTGSEAFF.